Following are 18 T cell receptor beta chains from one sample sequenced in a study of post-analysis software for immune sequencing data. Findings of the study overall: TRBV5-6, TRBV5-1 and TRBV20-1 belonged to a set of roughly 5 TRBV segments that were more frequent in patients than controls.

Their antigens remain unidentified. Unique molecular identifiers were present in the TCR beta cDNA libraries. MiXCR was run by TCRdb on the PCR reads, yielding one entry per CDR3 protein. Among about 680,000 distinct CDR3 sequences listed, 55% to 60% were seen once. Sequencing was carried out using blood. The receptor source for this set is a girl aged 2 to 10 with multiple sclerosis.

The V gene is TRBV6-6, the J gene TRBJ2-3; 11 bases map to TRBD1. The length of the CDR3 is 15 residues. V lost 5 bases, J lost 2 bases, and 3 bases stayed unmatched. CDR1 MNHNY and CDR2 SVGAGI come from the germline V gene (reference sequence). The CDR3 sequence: CASSRDRGTTDTQYF. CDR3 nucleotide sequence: TGTGCCAGCAGTCGGGACAGGGGGACCACAGATACGCAGTATTTT.

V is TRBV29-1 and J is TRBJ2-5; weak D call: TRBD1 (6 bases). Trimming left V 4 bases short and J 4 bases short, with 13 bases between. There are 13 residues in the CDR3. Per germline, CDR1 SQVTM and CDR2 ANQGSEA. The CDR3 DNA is TGCAGCGTTGGACAGGTGGGGAGAGAGACCCAGTACTTC. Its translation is CSVGQVGRETQYF.

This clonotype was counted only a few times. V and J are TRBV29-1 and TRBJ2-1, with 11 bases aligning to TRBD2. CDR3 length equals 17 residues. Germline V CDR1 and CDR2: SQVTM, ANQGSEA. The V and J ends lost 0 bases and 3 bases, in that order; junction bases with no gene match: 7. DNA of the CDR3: TGCAGCGTTGAAGATCCTGCACTAGCGGGAGACTACAATGAGCAGTTCTTC. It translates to CSVEDPALAGDYNEQFF.

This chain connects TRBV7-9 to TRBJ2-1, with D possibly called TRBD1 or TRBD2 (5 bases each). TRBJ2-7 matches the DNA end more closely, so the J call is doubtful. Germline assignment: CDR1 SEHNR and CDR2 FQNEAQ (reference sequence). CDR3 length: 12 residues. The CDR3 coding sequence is TGTGCCAGCAGCAAGACAGACTATGAGCAGTACTTC. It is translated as CASSKTDYEQYF.

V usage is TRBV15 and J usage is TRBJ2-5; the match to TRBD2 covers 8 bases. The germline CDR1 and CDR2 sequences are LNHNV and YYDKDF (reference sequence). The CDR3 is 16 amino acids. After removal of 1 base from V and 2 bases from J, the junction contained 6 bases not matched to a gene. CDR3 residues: CATSRAATSGQETQYF. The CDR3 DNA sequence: TGTGCCACCAGCAGAGCCGCTACTAGCGGACAAGAGACCCAGTACTTC.

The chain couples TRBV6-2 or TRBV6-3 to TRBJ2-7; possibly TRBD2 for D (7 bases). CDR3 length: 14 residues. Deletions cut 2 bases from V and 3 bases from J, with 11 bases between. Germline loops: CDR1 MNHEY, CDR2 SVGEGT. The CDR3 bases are TGTGCCAGCAGTTACAGGGGGGGACTCTACGAGCAGTACTTC. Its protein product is CASSYRGGLYEQYF.

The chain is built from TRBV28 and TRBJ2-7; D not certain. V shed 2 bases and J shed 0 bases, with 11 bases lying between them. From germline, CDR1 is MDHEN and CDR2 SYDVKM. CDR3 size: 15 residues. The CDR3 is CASSLQELPSYEQYF. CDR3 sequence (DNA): TGTGCCAGCAGTTTACAGGAGCTCCCCTCCTACGAGCAGTACTTC.

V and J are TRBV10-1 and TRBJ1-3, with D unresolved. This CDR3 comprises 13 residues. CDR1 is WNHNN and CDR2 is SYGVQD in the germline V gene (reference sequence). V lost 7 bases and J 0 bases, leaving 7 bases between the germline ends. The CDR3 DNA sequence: TGCGCCAGCAAGAGGGACTCTGGAAACACCATATATTTT. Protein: CASKRDSGNTIYF.

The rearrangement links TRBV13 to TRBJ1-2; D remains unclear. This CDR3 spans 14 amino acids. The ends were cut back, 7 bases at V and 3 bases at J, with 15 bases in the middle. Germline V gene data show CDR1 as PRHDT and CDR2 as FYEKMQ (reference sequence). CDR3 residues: CASTPLGSYYGYTF. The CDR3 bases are TGTGCCAGCACCCCTCTGGGGTCCTACTATGGCTACACCTTC.

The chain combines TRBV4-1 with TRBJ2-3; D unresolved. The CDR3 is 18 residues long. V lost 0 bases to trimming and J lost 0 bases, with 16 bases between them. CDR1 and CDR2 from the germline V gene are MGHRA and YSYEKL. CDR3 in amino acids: CASSQDLKTSLSTDTQYF. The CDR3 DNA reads TGCGCCAGCAGCCAAGACCTTAAGACTTCCCTGAGCACAGATACGCAGTATTTT.

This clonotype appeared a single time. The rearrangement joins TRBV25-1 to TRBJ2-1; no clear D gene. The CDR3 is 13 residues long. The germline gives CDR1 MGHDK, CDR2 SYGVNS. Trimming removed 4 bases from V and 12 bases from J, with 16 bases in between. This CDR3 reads CASSGDRAPWQFF. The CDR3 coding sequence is TGTGCCAGCAGTGGCGACCGGGCCCCTTGGCAGTTCTTC.

The CDR3 region is CASSQLQFVRHPQHF. CDR3 bases: TGCGCCAGCAGCCAACTTCAATTTGTACGGCACCCCCAGCATTTT. The chain couples TRBV4-1 to TRBJ1-5; no clear D gene. V gave up 2 bases and J gave up 10 bases, with 18 bases separating them. Germline loops: CDR1 MGHRA, CDR2 YSYEKL. The CDR3 has 15 residues.

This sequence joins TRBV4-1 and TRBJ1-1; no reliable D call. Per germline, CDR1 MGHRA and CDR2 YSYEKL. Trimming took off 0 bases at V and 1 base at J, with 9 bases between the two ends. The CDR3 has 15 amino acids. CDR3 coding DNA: TGCGCCAGCAGCCAAGATCCGGGAGAGAACACTGAAGCTTTCTTT. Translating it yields CASSQDPGENTEAFF.

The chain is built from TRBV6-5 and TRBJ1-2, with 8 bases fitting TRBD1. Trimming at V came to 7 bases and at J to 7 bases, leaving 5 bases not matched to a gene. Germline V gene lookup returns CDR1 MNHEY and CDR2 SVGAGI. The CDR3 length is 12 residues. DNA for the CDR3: TGTGCCAGCACCCAGGGGGCCGCTGGCTACACCTTC. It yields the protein CASTQGAAGYTF.

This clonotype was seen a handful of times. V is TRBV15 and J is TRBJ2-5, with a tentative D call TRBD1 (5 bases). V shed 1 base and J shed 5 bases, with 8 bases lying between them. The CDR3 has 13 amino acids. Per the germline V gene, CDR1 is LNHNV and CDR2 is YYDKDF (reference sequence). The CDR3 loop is CATSRGQGETQYF. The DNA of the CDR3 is TGTGCCACCAGCAGAGGCCAGGGTGAGACCCAGTACTTC.

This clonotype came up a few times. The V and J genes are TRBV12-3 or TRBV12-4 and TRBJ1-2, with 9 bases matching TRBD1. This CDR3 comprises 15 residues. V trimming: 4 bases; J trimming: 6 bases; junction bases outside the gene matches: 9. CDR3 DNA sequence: TGTGCCAGCAGTTCCGGGACAGGGATTTTCCATGGCTACACCTTC. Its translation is CASSSGTGIFHGYTF.

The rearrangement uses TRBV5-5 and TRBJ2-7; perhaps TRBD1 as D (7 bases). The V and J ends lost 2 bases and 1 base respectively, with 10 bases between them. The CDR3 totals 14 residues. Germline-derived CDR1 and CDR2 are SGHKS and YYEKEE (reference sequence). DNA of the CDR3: TGTGCCAGCAGCTTCAGGGGGGAATCCTACGAGCAGTACTTC. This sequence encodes CASSFRGESYEQYF.

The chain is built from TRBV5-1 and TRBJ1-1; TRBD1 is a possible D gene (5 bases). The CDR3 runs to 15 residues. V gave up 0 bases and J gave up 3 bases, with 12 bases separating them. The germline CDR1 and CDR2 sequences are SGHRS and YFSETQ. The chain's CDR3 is CASSLGIGDHTEAFF. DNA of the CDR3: TGCGCCAGCAGCTTGGGGATAGGGGATCACACTGAAGCTTTCTTT.